This is a list of T cell receptor beta chains from one sample in a study of early T cells in non-severe SARS-CoV-2 infection. MiXCR was run by TCRdb on the 5' RACE reads, yielding one entry per CDR3 protein. The profile shows 25,000 to 35,000 distinct CDR3 sequences, 6.6% of them singletons. Material for sequencing was whole blood. Source of these receptors: an adult who was a healthcare worker with PCR-confirmed SARS-CoV-2 infection or an uninfected control (not recorded which). Each CDR3 is given with its conserved first and last residue. A D gene is named only where the DNA matches it firmly. The size of a clone is reported for some rows only, either as once, few or many, or as a class for expanded clones.

J gene,clone size,V gene,D gene,CDR3 protein,CDR3 DNA
TRBJ2-1,many,TRBV24-1,TRBD2,CATSESSGRMYNEQFF,TGTGCCACCAGTGAATCTAGCGGGAGGATGTACAATGAGCAGTTCTTC
TRBJ1-1,many,TRBV6-4,.,CASSNRAMNTEAFF,TGTGCCAGCAGCAACAGGGCCATGAACACTGAAGCTTTCTTT
TRBJ2-7,many,TRBV15,.,CATSAKGGGSYEQYF,TGTGCCACCAGCGCTAAGGGTGGCGGTTCCTACGAGCAGTACTTC
TRBJ2-1,many,TRBV10-1,.,CASSESFGRQFF,TGCGCCAGCAGTGAGTCGTTCGGGAGACAGTTCTTC
TRBJ1-5,few,TRBV11-2,.,CASSPLGGRGQPQHF,TGTGCCAGCAGCCCTCTGGGCGGGAGGGGGCAGCCCCAGCATTTT
TRBJ2-7,.,TRBV20-1,.,CSARDPQNEQYF,TGCAGTGCTAGAGATCCCCAGAACGAGCAGTACTTC
TRBJ2-7,.,TRBV10-3,.,CAIRGGTPYEQYF,TGTGCCATCAGAGGCGGGACTCCCTACGAGCAGTACTTC
TRBJ2-2,many,TRBV5-5,.,CASSLGRGRTGELFF,TGTGCCAGCAGCTTGGGAAGGGGTCGAACCGGGGAGCTGTTTTTT
TRBJ1-2,.,TRBV9,TRBD1,CASSKTGGPYGYTF,TGTGCCAGCAGTAAGACAGGGGGCCCCTATGGCTACACCTTC
TRBJ1-1,many,TRBV12-3/TRBV12-4,.,CASSLLAGTEAFF,TGTGCCAGCAGCTTACTGGCAGGGACTGAAGCTTTCTTT
TRBJ2-5,few,TRBV3-1,TRBD1,CASSPDGTGSIDF,TGTGCCAGCAGCCCGGACGGGACAGGGTCGATTGACTTC
TRBJ2-3,many,TRBV7-9,TRBD2,CASSRRSSGGAGGDTQYF,TGTGCCAGCAGCCGGCGGAGTAGCGGGGGAGCCGGCGGAGATACGCAGTATTTT
TRBJ1-4,many,TRBV7-7,TRBD1,CASSLSTVRGAGNEKLFF,TGTGCTAGCAGCTTGAGTACCGTCAGGGGGGCAGGGAATGAAAAACTGTTTTTT
TRBJ2-1,many,TRBV20-1,.,CSARGGSAVARYNEQFF,TGCAGTGCTAGAGGCGGGTCCGCGGTAGCGAGGTACAATGAGCAGTTCTTC
TRBJ1-2,many,TRBV27,TRBD1,CASSLAGGYYGYTF,TGTGCCAGCAGTTTGGCAGGGGGGTACTATGGCTACACCTTC
TRBJ2-1,.,TRBV5-4,TRBD2,CASSLSGSNYNEQFF,TGTGCCAGCAGCTTGAGCGGGAGTAACTACAATGAGCAGTTCTTC
TRBJ2-3,many,TRBV7-2,.,CASSLVGSDTQYF,TGTGCCAGCAGCTTAGTAGGGTCAGATACGCAGTATTTT
TRBJ1-6,many,TRBV7-9,.,CAISLDFNSPLHF,TGTGCCATTTCCCTAGACTTTAATTCACCCCTCCACTTT
TRBJ2-2,many,TRBV12-3/TRBV12-4,.,CASSSASLNTGELFF,TGTGCCAGCAGTTCTGCTAGCCTGAACACCGGGGAGCTGTTTTTT
TRBJ2-7,many,TRBV15,.,CATSRDRNVYEQYF,TGTGCCACCAGCAGAGACAGGAATGTCTACGAGCAGTACTTC
TRBJ1-1,many,TRBV28,.,CASNDVVWGRTEAFF,TGTGCCAGCAATGACGTAGTATGGGGAAGAACTGAAGCTTTCTTT
TRBJ2-7,many,TRBV11-2,TRBD2,CASSIGLAGSYEQYF,TGTGCCAGCAGCATAGGACTAGCGGGCTCCTACGAGCAGTACTTC
TRBJ2-3,many,TRBV20-1,TRBD2,CSARGTRSSTDTQYF,TGCAGTGCTAGAGGGACTAGGTCCAGCACAGATACGCAGTATTTT
TRBJ2-2,many,TRBV28,TRBD1,CASSFSGGRTGELFF,TGTGCCAGCAGTTTTTCAGGGGGCCGTACCGGGGAGCTGTTTTTT
TRBJ1-5,few,TRBV3-1,.,CASSQGDQPQHF,TGTGCCAGCAGCCAAGGGGATCAGCCCCAGCATTTT
TRBJ2-2,few,TRBV6-2/TRBV6-3,.,CASKSIGENTGELFF,TGTGCCAGCAAAAGTATAGGGGAAAACACCGGGGAGCTGTTTTTT
TRBJ1-4,once,TRBV29-1,.,CSVGTAGVGTNEKLFF,TGCAGCGTTGGTACAGCCGGAGTGGGAACTAATGAAAAACTGTTTTTT
TRBJ1-2,many,TRBV7-8,.,CASSQGIYYGYTF,TGTGCCAGCAGCCAAGGGATCTACTATGGCTACACCTTC
TRBJ2-2,few,TRBV7-2,.,CASSLLGTTGELFF,TGTGCCAGCAGCCTATTGGGTACTACCGGGGAGCTGTTTTTT
TRBJ2-3,many,TRBV11-3,TRBD2,CASSLGTSGETWDTQYF,TGTGCCAGCAGCTTAGGGACTAGCGGGGAAACCTGGGATACGCAGTATTTT
TRBJ2-2,.,TRBV7-3,.,CASSLSTGGELFF,TGTGCCAGCAGCTTAAGTACAGGAGGGGAGCTGTTTTTT
TRBJ1-1,many,TRBV12-5,.,CASGLGLNTEAFF,TGTGCTAGTGGTTTGGGCTTGAACACTGAAGCTTTCTTT
TRBJ1-1,many,TRBV7-8,.,CASSSRGTEAFF,TGTGCCAGCAGCTCCCGTGGCACTGAAGCTTTCTTT
TRBJ2-2,many,TRBV20-1,TRBD1,CSARDRGSTGELFF,TGCAGTGCTAGGGACAGGGGATCCACCGGGGAGCTGTTTTTT
TRBJ2-1,few,TRBV7-2,TRBD2,CASSWQAGLAGGEQFF,TGTGCCAGCAGCTGGCAAGCGGGACTAGCGGGCGGTGAGCAGTTCTTC
TRBJ2-5,many,TRBV2,.,CASSGVSGAQETQYF,TGTGCCAGCAGTGGTGTTAGCGGAGCTCAAGAGACCCAGTACTTC
TRBJ2-7,many,TRBV6-1,TRBD1,CASSERARDRFPYEQYF,TGTGCCAGCAGTGAAAGGGCCCGGGACAGATTTCCCTACGAGCAGTACTTC
TRBJ2-1,many,TRBV11-3,TRBD2,CASSLEGRAGANEQFF,TGTGCCAGCAGCTTAGAAGGGAGGGCCGGAGCAAATGAGCAGTTCTTC
TRBJ2-1,many,TRBV20-1,TRBD2,CSARHSGGFYNEQFF,TGCAGTGCTAGACATAGCGGGGGATTCTACAATGAGCAGTTCTTC
TRBJ2-1,many,TRBV6-2/TRBV6-3,.,CASSKRGNNEQFF,TGTGCCAGCAGTAAACGTGGGAACAATGAGCAGTTCTTC
TRBJ1-5,many,TRBV4-3,.,CASSQARWQPQHF,TGCGCCAGCAGCCAAGCTCGGTGGCAGCCCCAGCATTTT
TRBJ2-1,few,TRBV20-1,TRBD2,CSALRLAGGIRNEQFF,TGCAGTGCCCTCAGACTAGCGGGAGGGATCAGGAATGAGCAGTTCTTC
TRBJ2-3,many,TRBV7-8,.,CASSPSWGGTDTQYF,TGTGCCAGCAGCCCCTCTTGGGGGGGCACAGATACGCAGTATTTT
TRBJ1-1,many,TRBV20-1,TRBD1,CSAREGDRSNPF,TGCAGTGCTAGAGAGGGGGACAGGAGTAATCCTTTT
TRBJ2-3,many,TRBV5-4,.,CASSHITDLTDTQYF,TGTGCCAGCAGCCACATTACGGACCTCACAGATACGCAGTATTTT